A single sample is the source of the 23 T cell receptor beta chains below, sequenced in a study of CD8+CD57+ T cells in acquired aplastic anemia (dated by TCRdb to 2017 to 2018). The patients picked for sequencing were ones in whom flow cytometry had shown an expansion of CD8+CD57+ cells. The instrument was an Illumina HiSeq 2000. TCR beta VDJ combination and CDR3 sequence profiling used genomic DNA as the template. TCRdb ran its own pipeline on the public reads, namely fastp trimming at Q25 and MiXCR clone calling, and kept in-frame beta chains. Every distinct CDR3 protein forms one entry, paired with its most common genes and DNA. The sample records approximately 180,000 distinct CDR3 sequences, around half of which are singletons. The ten largest clones capture roughly 2% of the sample. Material: sorted CD4+, CD8+, or CD8+CD57+ T cells (not recorded which) from PBMCs. These receptors all stem from a human donor with aplastic anemia.

In its sample, this clonotype was seen many times. The chain joins TRBV5-1 to TRBJ2-2; D may be TRBD2 (6 bases). The CDR3 covers 15 residues. The germline V gene has CDR1 SGHRS and CDR2 YFSETQ. V lost 2 bases, J lost 1 base, and 9 bases lay in between. CDR3 in amino acids: CASSFGGVNTGELFF. Here the CDR3 DNA reads TGCGCCAGCAGCTTTGGCGGGGTGAACACCGGGGAGCTGTTTTTT.

This rearrangement joins TRBV20-1 to TRBJ1-1, with D uncertain. Germline-derived CDR1 and CDR2 are DFQATT and SNEGSKA (reference sequence). This CDR3 region has 13 residues. V dropped 1 base and J dropped 0 bases, with 6 bases sitting between them. CDR3 amino acids: CSARGPLNTEAFF. In nucleotides, the CDR3 is TGCAGTGCTAGAGGGCCGTTGAACACTGAAGCTTTCTTT.

The chain carries TRBV11-1 and TRBJ2-7; 14 bases match TRBD2. The germline V gene encodes CDR1 SGHAT and CDR2 FQDESV (reference sequence). Germline trimming cut 6 bases from V and 0 bases from J; bases unmatched to any gene: 7. CDR3 length equals 17 residues. CDR3 bases: TGTGCCAGCAGTTCCGGGACTAGCGGGAGAGTCTCCTACGAGCAGTACTTC. It translates to CASSSGTSGRVSYEQYF.

The chain recombines TRBV2 with TRBJ1-1; D remains ambiguous. Between the trimmed V and J ends, which lost 6 bases and 3 bases, there was a span of 11 bases. Germline CDR1 reads SNHLY; CDR2 reads FYNNEI. This CDR3 region has 13 residues. Here the CDR3 reads CASSDGRDTEAFF. CDR3 coding DNA: TGTGCCAGCAGCGACGGGAGGGACACTGAAGCTTTCTTT.

This clonotype was counted ten times or more. At one boundary the junction diverges from the germline segment, which might be a read error. This chain joins TRBV15 and TRBJ2-5; D is undetermined. The length of the CDR3 is 13 residues. Germline CDR1 is LNHNV and CDR2 is YYDKDF (reference sequence). CDR3 sequence (DNA): TGTGCCACCAGCAGAGGAGACAAAGAGACCCTGTACTTC. Protein product: CATSRGDKETLYF. Combining the CDR3 with reference TRBV15 and TRBJ2-5 gives the whole variable domain DAMVIQNPRYQVTQFGKPVTLSCSQTLNHNVMYWYQQKSSQAPKLLFHYYDKDFNNEADTPDNFQSRRPNTSFCFLDIRSPGLGDTAMYLCATSRGDKETLYFGPGTRLLVL.

This clonotype appeared many times. Here the CDR3 reads CASSWWDKRNEQFF. CDR3 bases: TGTGCCAGCAGCTGGTGGGACAAACGGAATGAGCAGTTCTTC. The genes are TRBV7-2 and TRBJ2-1; possible D gene TRBD1, 6 bases. The CDR3 extends over 14 amino acids. Germline-derived CDR1 and CDR2 are SGHTA and FQGNSA. Trimming left V 4 bases short and J 7 bases short, with 14 bases between.

The V and J genes are TRBV11-2 and TRBJ1-4; possibly TRBD1 for D (6 bases). The length of the CDR3 is 19 residues. The V gene lost 3 bases and the J gene lost 0 bases, with 20 bases spanning the gap. Germline loops: CDR1 SGHAT, CDR2 FQNNGV. The CDR3 DNA follows: TGTGCCAGCAGCTTGTTTACGGGGGCGACGGGAACAACTAATGAAAAACTGTTTTTT. It specifies CASSLFTGATGTTNEKLFF.

The table lists this clonotype with many counts. V gene TRBV15 combines with J gene TRBJ1-3, with 8 bases aligning to TRBD1. Germline-derived CDR1 and CDR2 are LNHNV and YYDKDF (reference sequence). J gave up 3 bases and V 0 bases, and 7 bases lay outside the gene matches. The CDR3 consists of 17 residues. The CDR3 nucleotides read TGTGCCACCAGCAGAGATTCGGTGGACAGGGTTGGAAACACCATATATTTT. It codes for CATSRDSVDRVGNTIYF.

This clonotype was observed at least ten times. The V and J genes are TRBV12-3 or TRBV12-4 and TRBJ1-4, with D possibly TRBD1 on 6 matching bases. With 3 bases removed from V and 8 bases from J, the gap between germline ends came to 10 bases. The CDR3 totals 13 residues. This CDR3 reads CASSFGGLEKLFF. The CDR3 DNA sequence: TGTGCCAGCAGTTTCGGGGGGCTGGAAAAACTGTTTTTT.

As regards this clonotype: A read error may explain this, as a much larger clone is one base away. In DNA form, the CDR3 reads TGCAGTACCAATCGACTAGCGGGGCAAGAGACCCAGTACTTC. Translating gives CSTNRLAGQETQYF. This rearrangement joins TRBV20-1 to TRBJ2-5, with TRBD2 identical over 11 bases. The junction had 7 bases not matched to a gene; V was cut back by 8 bases and J by 2 bases. This CDR3 contains 14 residues. Germline V lookup: CDR1 DFQATT, CDR2 SNEGSKA (reference sequence).

The table lists this clonotype with many counts. The CDR3 reads CASSIQGTTGELFF. The CDR3 bases are TGTGCCAGCAGCATACAGGGTACCACCGGGGAGCTGTTTTTT. The chain uses TRBV7-2 and TRBJ2-2, with a weak D call TRBD1 (6 bases). Germline lookup yields CDR1 SGHTA and CDR2 FQGNSA. CDR3 length: 14 amino acids. Deletions cut 5 bases from V and 4 bases from J, with 11 bases between.

This clonotype was seen at least ten times. This sequence joins TRBV2 and TRBJ2-7; no definite D call. CDR3 length: 14 residues. V was shortened by 2 bases and J by 2 bases, with 10 bases between the two germline ends. The germline V gene has CDR1 SNHLY and CDR2 FYNNEI. CDR3: CASSERTAAYEQYF. The CDR3 DNA follows: TGTGCCAGCAGTGAACGGACGGCCGCCTACGAGCAGTACTTC.

Note on this clonotype: Since a much larger clone is just one base distant, this may be a read error. This chain connects TRBV5-1 to TRBJ2-1; 7 bases map to TRBD2. From germline, CDR1 is SGHRS and CDR2 YFSETQ. The CDR3 runs to 15 residues. The V segment lost 3 bases and the J segment 4 bases; nucleotides outside the gene matches: 7. The DNA of the CDR3 is TGCGCCAGCAGCTCGGAGCGGCGGGGGTACAATGAGCAGTTCTTC. It translates to CASSSERRGYNEQFF.

J is TRBJ2-7 and V is TRBV15; no clear D gene. The CDR3 spans 11 residues. The V gene's germline CDR1 is LNHNV and CDR2 YYDKDF (reference sequence). V lost 6 bases to trimming and J lost 2 bases, with 5 bases between them. The CDR3 region has the DNA TGTGCCACCAGTAATCCCTACGAGCAGTACTTC. Amino acids: CATSNPYEQYF.

The CDR3 reads CASSSDSFLYEQYF. The DNA of the CDR3 is TGTGCCAGCAGCTCGGACAGCTTTCTCTACGAGCAGTACTTC. This chain connects TRBV6-1 to TRBJ2-7, with D maybe TRBD1 (6 bases). The CDR3 is 14 amino acids. Germline V CDR1 and CDR2: MNHNS, SASEGT. V was clipped by 6 bases and J by 3 bases, with 15 bases between them.

A word on this clonotype: A read error may account for a junction end that differs from germline. The chain links TRBV9 to TRBJ2-1; unclear D gene. The germline CDR1 and CDR2 sequences are SGDLS and YYNGEE. The CDR3 totals 13 residues. The CDR3 DNA follows: TGTGCCGGCAGCGTAGATTGGAGCGATGAGCAGTTCTTC. Encoded protein: CAGSVDWSDEQFF.

As to this clonotype: A much bigger clone sits one base away, suggesting this may be a read error. The chain combines TRBV5-6 with TRBJ2-3; no definite D call. From germline, CDR1 is SGHDT and CDR2 YYEEEE. The CDR3 loop spans 15 amino acids. Written as DNA, the CDR3 is TGTGCCAGCAGCCGAGAGAGACTCCGCACAGATACGCACTATTTT. Encoded protein: CASSRERLRTDTHYF.

The V and J genes are TRBV2 and TRBJ1-1; D remains unclear. This CDR3 has 12 residues. Germline CDR1 SNHLY, CDR2 FYNNEI. Between the trimmed V and J ends, which lost 8 bases and 5 bases, there was a span of 12 bases. CDR3 in amino acids: CASYFEGTEAFF. CDR3 nucleotide sequence: TGTGCCAGCTACTTTGAAGGGACTGAAGCTTTCTTT. The full variable domain, its missing parts supplied by reference TRBV2 and TRBJ1-1, is EPEVTQTPSHQVTQMGQEVILRCVPISNHLYFYWYRQILGQKVEFLVSFYNNEISEKSEIFDDQFSVERPDGSNFTLKIRSTKLEDSAMYFCASYFEGTEAFFGQGTRLTVV.

This clonotype was found many times. This rearrangement joins TRBV27 to TRBJ2-7; D may match TRBD1 or TRBD2 (5 bases each). CDR1 and CDR2 (germline): MNHEY, SMNVEV (reference sequence). V dropped 3 bases and J dropped 4 bases, with 16 bases sitting between them. The length of the CDR3 is 15 residues. CDR3 protein: CASSLTWDGQYEQYF. For the CDR3, the DNA is TGTGCCAGCAGTTTGACTTGGGACGGACAATACGAGCAGTACTTC.

This clonotype was recorded once. Since a much larger clone is just one base distant, this may be a read error. This chain connects TRBV9 to TRBJ1-1; TRBD1 is a possible D gene (5 bases). The CDR3 extends over 15 amino acids. With 3 bases removed from V and 4 bases from J, the gap between germline ends came to 16 bases. In germline, CDR1 is SGDLS, CDR2 YYNGEE. CDR3 amino acids: CASSARRGSSTEAFF. DNA for the CDR3: TGTGCCAGCAGCGCAAGACGGGGGAGCAGCACTGAAGCTTTCTTT.

In nucleotides, the CDR3 is TGTGCCACCAGTGATGAGCAGGGATCACATCAGCCCCAGCATTTT. Its translation is CATSDEQGSHQPQHF. This rearrangement joins TRBV24-1 to TRBJ1-5; D may be TRBD1 (5 bases). Per the germline V gene, CDR1 is KGHDR and CDR2 is SFDVKD. Trimming cost V 3 bases and J 5 bases, with 13 bases left between them. The CDR3 is 15 amino acids.

The chain couples TRBV7-3 to TRBJ2-3, with 9 positions matching TRBD2. The junction had 8 bases not matched to a gene; V was cut back by 5 bases and J by 5 bases. This CDR3 has 15 residues. In germline, CDR1 is SGHTA, CDR2 FQGTGA. This chain's CDR3 is CASSPGTSTLDTQYF. CDR3 nucleotides: TGTGCCAGCAGCCCCGGGACTAGCACTTTAGATACGCAGTATTTT.

Concerning this clonotype: Mismatch with germline at one junction end may stem from a read error. V usage is TRBV7-9 and J usage is TRBJ1-2; 7 bases are a match to TRBD1. CDR1 is SEHNR and CDR2 is FQNEAQ in the germline V gene (reference sequence). The CDR3 consists of 14 residues. The CDR3 bases are TGTGTCAGCAGTTCCCGGGACAGTAACTATGGCTACACCTTC. Translated: CVSSSRDSNYGYTF.